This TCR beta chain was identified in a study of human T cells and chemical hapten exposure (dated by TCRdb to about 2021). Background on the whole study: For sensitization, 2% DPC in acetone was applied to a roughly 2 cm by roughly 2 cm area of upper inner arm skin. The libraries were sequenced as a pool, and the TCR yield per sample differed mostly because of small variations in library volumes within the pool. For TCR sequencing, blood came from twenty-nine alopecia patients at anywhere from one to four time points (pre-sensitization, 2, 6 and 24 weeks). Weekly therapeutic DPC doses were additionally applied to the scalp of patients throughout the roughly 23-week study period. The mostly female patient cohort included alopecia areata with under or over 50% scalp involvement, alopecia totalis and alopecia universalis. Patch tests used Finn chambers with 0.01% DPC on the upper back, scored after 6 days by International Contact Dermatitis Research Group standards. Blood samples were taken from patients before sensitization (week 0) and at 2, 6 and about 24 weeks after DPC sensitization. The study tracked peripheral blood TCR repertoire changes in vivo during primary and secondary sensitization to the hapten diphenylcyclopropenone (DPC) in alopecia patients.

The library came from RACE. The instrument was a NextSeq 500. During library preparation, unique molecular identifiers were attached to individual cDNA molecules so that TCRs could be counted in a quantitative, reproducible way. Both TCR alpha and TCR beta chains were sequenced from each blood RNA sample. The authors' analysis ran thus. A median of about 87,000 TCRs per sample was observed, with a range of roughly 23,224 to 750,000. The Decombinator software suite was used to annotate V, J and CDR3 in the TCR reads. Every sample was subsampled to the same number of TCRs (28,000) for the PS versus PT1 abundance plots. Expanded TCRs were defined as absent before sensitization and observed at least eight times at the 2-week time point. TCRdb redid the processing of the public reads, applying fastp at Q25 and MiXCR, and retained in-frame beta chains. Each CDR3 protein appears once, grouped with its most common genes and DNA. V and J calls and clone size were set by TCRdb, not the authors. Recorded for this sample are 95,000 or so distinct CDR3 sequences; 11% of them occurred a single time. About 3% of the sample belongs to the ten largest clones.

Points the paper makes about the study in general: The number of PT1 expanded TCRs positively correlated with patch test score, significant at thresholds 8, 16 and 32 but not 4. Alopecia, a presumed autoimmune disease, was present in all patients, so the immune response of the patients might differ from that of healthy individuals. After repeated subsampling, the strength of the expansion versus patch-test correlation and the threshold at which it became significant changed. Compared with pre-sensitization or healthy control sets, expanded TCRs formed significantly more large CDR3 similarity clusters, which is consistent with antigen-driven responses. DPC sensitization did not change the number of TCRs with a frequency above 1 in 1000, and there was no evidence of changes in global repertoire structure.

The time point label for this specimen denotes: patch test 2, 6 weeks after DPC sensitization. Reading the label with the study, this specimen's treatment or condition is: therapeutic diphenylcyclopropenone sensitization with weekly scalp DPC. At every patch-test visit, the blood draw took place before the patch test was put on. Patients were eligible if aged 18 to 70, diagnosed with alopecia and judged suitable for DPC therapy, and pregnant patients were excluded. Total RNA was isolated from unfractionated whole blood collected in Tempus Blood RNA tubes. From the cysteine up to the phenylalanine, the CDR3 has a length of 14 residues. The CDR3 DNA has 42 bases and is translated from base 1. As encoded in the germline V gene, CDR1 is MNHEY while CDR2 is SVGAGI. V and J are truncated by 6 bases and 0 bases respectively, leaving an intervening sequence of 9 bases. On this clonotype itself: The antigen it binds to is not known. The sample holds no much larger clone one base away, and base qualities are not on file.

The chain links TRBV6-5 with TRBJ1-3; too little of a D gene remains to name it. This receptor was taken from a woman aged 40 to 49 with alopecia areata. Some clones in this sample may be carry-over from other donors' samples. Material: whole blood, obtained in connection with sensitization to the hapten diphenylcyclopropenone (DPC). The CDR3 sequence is CASSSSHSGNTIYF. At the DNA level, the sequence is TGTGCCAGCAGCTCCTCCCACTCTGGAAACACCATATATTTT.